Following are 14 T cell receptor beta chains from one sample sequenced in a study of cytomegalovirus exposure and HLA in healthy donors (TCRdb year 2017). Libraries were built with the immunoSEQ multiplex PCR assay. For the multiplex PCR, a mixture combining 60 forward primers for TCR Vbeta segments and 13 reverse primers for TCR Jbeta segments was used. This immuneACCESS table, as held by TCRdb, lists in-frame sequences with V and J called but not all clones. Of the missing ones, under half trace to an unresolved V gene in checked studies; the others have no known cause. Counted in this sample were more than 40,000 clones; roughly half of them appeared once. The top ten clones comprise 5% to 6.5% of the sample. The sample taken for sequencing was PBMCs. These receptors all stem from a man between 60 and 70 years old in good health and CMV-seronegative.

In its sample, this clone was seen once. The chain's CDR3 is CASTWTSGNEQYF. CDR3 DNA sequence: TGCGCCAGCACCTGGACTAGCGGGAACGAGCAGTACTTC. The chain employs TRBV5-1 and TRBJ2-7; 12 bases align to TRBD2. CDR3 length equals 13 residues. V trimming: 6 bases; J trimming: 5 bases; junction bases outside the gene matches: 3. Germline assignment: CDR1 SGHRS and CDR2 YFSETQ.

The chain links TRBV5-4 to TRBJ1-1, with 9 bases aligning to TRBD1. Germline CDR1 SGHNT, CDR2 YYREEE (reference sequence). This CDR3 contains 14 residues. The trim removed 2 bases at V and 5 bases at J, leaving 4 bases unmatched. CDR3 bases: TGTGCCAGCAGCTTCGACAGGGGGTATACTGAAGCTTTCTTT. Protein: CASSFDRGYTEAFF.

The chain combines TRBV30 with TRBJ2-7; tentative D call: TRBD2 (6 bases). There are 15 residues in the CDR3. The V and J ends lost 0 bases and 2 bases respectively, with 14 bases between them. The germline V gene has CDR1 GTSNPN and CDR2 SVGIG (reference sequence). CDR3 in DNA: TGTGCCTGGAGTGTAGGGCTAGCGCGAGCCTACGAGCAGTACTTC. This gives the protein CAWSVGLARAYEQYF.

The chain links TRBV11-2 to TRBJ1-1; a weak D match, TRBD1 (6 bases). This CDR3 contains 14 residues. The V end lost 1 base, the J end lost 3 bases, and 9 bases lay between the germline ends. CDR1 and CDR2 (germline): SGHAT, FQNNGV. CDR3 DNA sequence: TGTGCCAGCAGCTTAGCAGGGGCCCACACTGAAGCTTTCTTT. It codes for CASSLAGAHTEAFF.

The chain combines TRBV29-1 with TRBJ2-2; 7 bases match TRBD2. Germline V gene data show CDR1 as SQVTM and CDR2 as ANQGSEA. This CDR3 comprises 15 residues. V lost 7 bases to trimming and J lost 3 bases; unmatched junction nucleotides: 11. CDR3 nucleotides: TGCAGCGCCGAGAGCGGGGTAGGGGACACCGGGGAGCTGTTTTTT. Its protein is CSAESGVGDTGELFF.

The chain is built from TRBV28 and TRBJ1-3; TRBD1 aligns across 12 bases. CDR1 MDHEN and CDR2 SYDVKM come from the germline V gene. Unmatched junction bases numbered 5, after V lost 4 bases and J lost 4 bases. The CDR3 is made up of 16 amino acids. CDR3 loop: CASSWDRGLRGNTIYF. The DNA of the CDR3 is TGTGCCAGCAGTTGGGACAGGGGGCTTCGGGGAAACACCATATATTTT.

Many counts were recorded for this clone. The rearrangement links TRBV5-6 to TRBJ1-4, with 11 positions matching TRBD1. V trimming: 4 bases; J trimming: 5 bases; junction bases outside the gene matches: 4. CDR3 length: 15 amino acids. The germline V gene has CDR1 SGHDT and CDR2 YYEEEE. The CDR3 protein is CASSLRDRGNEKLFF. The CDR3 DNA is TGTGCCAGCAGCCTCCGGGACAGGGGGAATGAAAAACTGTTTTTT.

This clone appeared a few times. The genes are TRBV6-6 and TRBJ2-1, with TRBD2 as a possible D gene (6 bases). From germline, CDR1 is MNHNY and CDR2 SVGAGI (reference sequence). Trimming removed 6 bases from V and 4 bases from J, with 19 bases in between. CDR3 size: 16 residues. The chain's CDR3 is CASSHGVGRSYNEQFF. Here the CDR3 DNA reads TGTGCCAGCAGCCACGGCGTCGGGAGATCTTACAATGAGCAGTTCTTC.

V gene TRBV2 combines with J gene TRBJ1-1; D might be TRBD1 (6 bases). Germline CDR1 and CDR2: SNHLY and FYNNEI. The CDR3 is 13 amino acids. Trimming cost V 6 bases and J 1 base, with 9 bases left between them. The CDR3 loop is CASSLDRNTEAFF. The CDR3, as DNA: TGTGCCAGCAGCCTGGACAGGAACACTGAAGCTTTCTTT.

CDR3 bases: TGTGCCAGCAGCTTACAACAGGGGGCTGAGCAGTACTTC. Its protein product is CASSLQQGAEQYF. This chain joins TRBV5-6 and TRBJ2-7, with TRBD1 matching 9 bases. Trimming cost V 2 bases and J 7 bases; bases outside gene matches: 4. The germline V gene has CDR1 SGHDT and CDR2 YYEEEE. This CDR3 is built from 13 residues.

This clone has only a few counts. This chain uses TRBV10-3 with TRBJ1-1; possible D gene TRBD1, 6 bases. Germline loops: CDR1 ENHRY, CDR2 SYGVKD. Trimming pared 8 bases from V and 0 bases from J, leaving 7 bases between. CDR3 size: 12 residues. For the CDR3, the DNA is TGTGCCATCCAGGGGTTGAACACTGAAGCTTTCTTT. Protein: CAIQGLNTEAFF.

The chain has TRBV5-1 and TRBJ1-1, with D maybe TRBD1 (6 bases). Germline V gives CDR1 SGHRS, CDR2 YFSETQ. The CDR3 consists of 15 residues. The V gene lost 0 bases and the J gene lost 2 bases, with 11 bases spanning the gap. The CDR3 sequence is CASSLGGGVNTEAFF. CDR3 DNA: TGCGCCAGCAGCTTGGGAGGGGGGGTCAACACTGAAGCTTTCTTT.

By sample share, this clone is medium-sized (0.01 to 0.1%). J is TRBJ2-7 and V is TRBV7-9, with 12 bases lining up with TRBD2. V trimming: 5 bases; J trimming: 6 bases; junction bases outside the gene matches: 8. This CDR3 has 15 residues. Germline CDR1 reads SEHNR; CDR2 reads FQNEAQ (reference sequence). Here the CDR3 reads CASSTGLAGYSEQYF. For the CDR3, the DNA is TGTGCCAGCAGCACCGGACTAGCGGGATATAGCGAGCAGTACTTC.

The V call is TRBV10-2, the J call TRBJ1-1; no clear D. The CDR3 is 12 residues long. Trimming removed 7 bases from V and 1 base from J, with 7 bases in between. Germline V CDR1 and CDR2: WSHSY, SAAADI. This chain's CDR3 is CASNSGNTEAFF. The CDR3 DNA follows: TGCGCCAGCAACTCAGGGAACACTGAAGCTTTCTTT.